Listed below are T cell receptor beta chains from one sample, sequenced in a study of T-cell memory formation after mild COVID-19. TCRdb re-called the 5' RACE reads with MiXCR, one entry per CDR3 protein. The table records 150,000 to 200,000 distinct CDR3 sequences, roughly 12% of them present only once. Sequenced sample: PBMCs or a T cell subset sorted from them (not recorded which). These receptors originate from a man in his late teens or twenties who had mild COVID-19 (a few samples of this study predate the infection). Cell type and time point are not known. Both conserved end residues are trimmed from each CDR3. Each record gives: CDR3 protein, V gene, J gene.

ASSYSATGSYEQY	TRBV6-5	TRBJ2-7
ASSLWARNIQY	TRBV5-6	TRBJ2-4
ASSFGGADEAF	TRBV12-3/TRBV12-4	TRBJ1-1
AISVGGSYGYT	TRBV10-3	TRBJ1-2
ASSIRIQGQPQH	TRBV19	TRBJ1-5
SARVPLETQY	TRBV20-1	TRBJ2-5
SARLTASGELF	TRBV20-1	TRBJ2-2
ASTQTGQGDGYT	TRBV5-1	TRBJ1-2
ASSLPLAGVSTDTQY	TRBV5-1	TRBJ2-3
ASSVDHNEQF	TRBV5-6	TRBJ2-1
ASSQGPGQVDEQY	TRBV4-2	TRBJ2-7
ASSILDFGYT	TRBV19	TRBJ1-2
ASSSRQGESSPLH	TRBV5-4	TRBJ1-6
ASSKARDSPLH	TRBV4-1	TRBJ1-6
ASSGEGASADTQY	TRBV5-1	TRBJ2-3
ASADREETQY	TRBV12-3/TRBV12-4	TRBJ2-5
ASSRRGGLKVGNEQF	TRBV7-9	TRBJ2-1
ASSGVGTSGINEQF	TRBV2	TRBJ2-1
ASSEAPYRGYNIQY	TRBV6-1	TRBJ2-4
ASRIATGGQGGYT	TRBV4-3	TRBJ1-2
ASSLTVVGPRELF	TRBV7-3	TRBJ2-2
ASSLRGAVYGYT	TRBV28	TRBJ1-2
ASIPQGTGNTGELF	TRBV12-3/TRBV12-4	TRBJ2-2
ASSLATRGNEQY	TRBV5-1	TRBJ2-7
ASSRTGSGYGYT	TRBV3-1	TRBJ1-2
ASSNLFEQY	TRBV12-3/TRBV12-4	TRBJ2-7
ASSEFYSPLH	TRBV25-1	TRBJ1-6
ATSVEWGTQY	TRBV24-1	TRBJ2-5
AGIRDRAAGELF	TRBV7-9	TRBJ2-2
ASSQNFQINTDTQY	TRBV4-3	TRBJ2-3
SARRFGDTVQETQY	TRBV20-1	TRBJ2-5
ASSSSSRRQETQY	TRBV6-1	TRBJ2-5
AISAAGMYGYT	TRBV10-3	TRBJ1-2
SASFQANQPQH	TRBV20-1	TRBJ1-5
ASSLTGAGQETQY	TRBV5-6	TRBJ2-5
ASSEMDYSEQF	TRBV2	TRBJ2-1
ATSGGGQGAYGYT	TRBV24-1	TRBJ1-2
ASGLEFRENQPQH	TRBV12-5	TRBJ1-5
ASKGAF	TRBV3-2	TRBJ1-1
ASSSPGGRTDTQY	TRBV28	TRBJ2-3
ASSLEAGEWTTQY	TRBV7-8	TRBJ2-5
SARMGGPTDTQY	TRBV20-1	TRBJ2-3
ASRQGSAYDSPLH	TRBV6-2/TRBV6-3	TRBJ1-6
ASSPPSGYYNEQF	TRBV18	TRBJ2-1
SVAWSSYNEQF	TRBV29-1	TRBJ2-1